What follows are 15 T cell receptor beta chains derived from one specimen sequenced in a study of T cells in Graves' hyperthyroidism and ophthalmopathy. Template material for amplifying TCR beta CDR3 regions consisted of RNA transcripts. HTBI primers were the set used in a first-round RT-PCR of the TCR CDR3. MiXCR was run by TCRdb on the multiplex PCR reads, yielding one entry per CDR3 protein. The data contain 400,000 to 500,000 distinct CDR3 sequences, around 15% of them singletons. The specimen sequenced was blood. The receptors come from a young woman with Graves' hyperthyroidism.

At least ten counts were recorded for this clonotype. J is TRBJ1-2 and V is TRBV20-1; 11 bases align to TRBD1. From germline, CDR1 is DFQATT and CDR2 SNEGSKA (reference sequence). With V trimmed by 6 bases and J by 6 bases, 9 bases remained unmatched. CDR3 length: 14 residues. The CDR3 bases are TGCAGTGCCCGACAGGGACAGGGGGTGGATGGCTACACCTTC. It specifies CSARQGQGVDGYTF.

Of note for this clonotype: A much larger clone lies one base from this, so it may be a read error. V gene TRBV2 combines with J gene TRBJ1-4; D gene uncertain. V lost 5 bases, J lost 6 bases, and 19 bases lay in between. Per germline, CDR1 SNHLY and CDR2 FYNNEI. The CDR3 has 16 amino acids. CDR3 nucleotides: TGTGCCAGCAGTAGAGGTCTTTTGGGTCCTGATGAAAAACTGTTTTTT. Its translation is CASSRGLLGPDEKLFF.

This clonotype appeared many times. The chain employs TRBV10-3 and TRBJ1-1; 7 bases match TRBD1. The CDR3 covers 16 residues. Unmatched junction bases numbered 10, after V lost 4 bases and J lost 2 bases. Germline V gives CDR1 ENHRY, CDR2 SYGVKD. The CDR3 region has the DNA TGTGCCATCAGTGCTAGGGAGGGGGCGAGTAACACTGAAGCTTTCTTT. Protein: CAISAREGASNTEAFF.

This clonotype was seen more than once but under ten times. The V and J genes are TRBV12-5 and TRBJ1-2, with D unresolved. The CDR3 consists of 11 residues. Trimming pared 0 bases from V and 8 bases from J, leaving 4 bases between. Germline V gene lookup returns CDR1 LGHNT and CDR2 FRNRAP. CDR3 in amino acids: CASGLVTGYTF. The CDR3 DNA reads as TGTGCTAGTGGTTTGGTTACCGGCTACACCTTC.

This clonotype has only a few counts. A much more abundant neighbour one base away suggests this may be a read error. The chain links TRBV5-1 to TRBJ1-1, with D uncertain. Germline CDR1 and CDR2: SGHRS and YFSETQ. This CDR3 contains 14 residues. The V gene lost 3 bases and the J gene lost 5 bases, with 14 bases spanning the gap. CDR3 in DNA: TGCGCCAGCAGCTCGGCCTCGAGCGGGACTGAAGCTTTCTTT. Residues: CASSSASSGTEAFF.

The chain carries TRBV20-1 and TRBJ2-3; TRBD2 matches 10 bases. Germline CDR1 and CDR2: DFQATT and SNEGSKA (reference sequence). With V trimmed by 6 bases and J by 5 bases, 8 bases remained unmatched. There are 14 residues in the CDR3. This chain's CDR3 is CSARLSGRIDTQYF. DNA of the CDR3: TGCAGTGCGCGTCTTAGCGGGAGGATAGATACGCAGTATTTT.

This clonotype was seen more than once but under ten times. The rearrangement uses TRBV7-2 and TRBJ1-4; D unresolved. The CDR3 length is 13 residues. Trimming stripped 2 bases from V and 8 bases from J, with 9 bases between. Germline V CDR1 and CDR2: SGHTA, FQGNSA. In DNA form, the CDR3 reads TGTGCCAGCAGCTTAAACGGGTTCGAAAAACTGTTTTTT. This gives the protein CASSLNGFEKLFF.

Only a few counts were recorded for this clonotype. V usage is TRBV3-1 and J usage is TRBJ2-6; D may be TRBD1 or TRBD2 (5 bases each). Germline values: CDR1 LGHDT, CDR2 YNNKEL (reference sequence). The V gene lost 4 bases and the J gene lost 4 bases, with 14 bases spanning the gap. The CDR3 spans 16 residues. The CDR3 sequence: CASSRPPGAGANVLTF. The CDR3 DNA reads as TGTGCCAGCAGCCGCCCCCCCGGGGCCGGGGCCAACGTCCTGACTTTC.

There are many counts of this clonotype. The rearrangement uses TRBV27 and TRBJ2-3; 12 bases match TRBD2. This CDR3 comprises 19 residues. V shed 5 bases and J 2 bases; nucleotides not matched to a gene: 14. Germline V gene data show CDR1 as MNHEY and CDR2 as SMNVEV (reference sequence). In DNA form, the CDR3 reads TGTGCCAGCAGTCTCCGGCCTAGCGGGAGGGCCCGTCCCACAGATACGCAGTATTTT. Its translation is CASSLRPSGRARPTDTQYF.

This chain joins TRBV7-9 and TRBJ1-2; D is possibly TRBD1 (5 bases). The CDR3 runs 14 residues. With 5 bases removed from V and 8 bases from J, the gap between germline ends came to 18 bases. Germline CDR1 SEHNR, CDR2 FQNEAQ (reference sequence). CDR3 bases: TGTGCCAGCAGCATTCGGCAGGGCCCGGGAGGCTACACCTTC. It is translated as CASSIRQGPGGYTF.

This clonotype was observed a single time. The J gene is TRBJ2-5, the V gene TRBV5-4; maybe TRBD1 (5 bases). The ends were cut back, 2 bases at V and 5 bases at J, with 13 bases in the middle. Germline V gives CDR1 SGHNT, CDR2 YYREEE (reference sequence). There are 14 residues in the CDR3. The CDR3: CASSFFRDEETQYF. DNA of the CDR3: TGTGCCAGCAGCTTCTTCAGGGATGAGGAGACCCAGTACTTC.

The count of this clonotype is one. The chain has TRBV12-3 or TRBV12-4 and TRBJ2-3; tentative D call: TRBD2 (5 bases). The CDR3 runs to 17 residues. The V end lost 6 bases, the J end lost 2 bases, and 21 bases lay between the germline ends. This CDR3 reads CASSQDGLSSPTDTQYF. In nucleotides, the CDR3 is TGTGCCAGCAGCCAAGACGGGCTCTCTAGCCCCACAGATACGCAGTATTTT.

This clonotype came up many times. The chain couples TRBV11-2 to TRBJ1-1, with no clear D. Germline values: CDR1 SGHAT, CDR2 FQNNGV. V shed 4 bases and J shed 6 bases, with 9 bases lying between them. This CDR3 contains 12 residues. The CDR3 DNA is TGTGCCAGCAGCTCAGGTGGAGCTGAAGCTTTCTTT. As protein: CASSSGGAEAFF.

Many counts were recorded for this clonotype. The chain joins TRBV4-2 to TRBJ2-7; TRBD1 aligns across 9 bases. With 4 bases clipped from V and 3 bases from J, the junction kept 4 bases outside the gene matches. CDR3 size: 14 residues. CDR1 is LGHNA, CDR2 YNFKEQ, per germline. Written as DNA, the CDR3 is TGTGCCAGCAGCCTATGGACAGGGGACTACGAGCAGTACTTC. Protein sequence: CASSLWTGDYEQYF.

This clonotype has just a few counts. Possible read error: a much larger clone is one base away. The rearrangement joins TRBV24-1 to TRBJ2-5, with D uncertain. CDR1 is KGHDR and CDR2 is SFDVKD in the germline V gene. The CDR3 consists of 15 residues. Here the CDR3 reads CATSDRSDSQETPYF. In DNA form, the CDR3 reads TGTGCCACCAGTGACCGAAGTGACTCCCAAGAGACCCCGTACTTC.